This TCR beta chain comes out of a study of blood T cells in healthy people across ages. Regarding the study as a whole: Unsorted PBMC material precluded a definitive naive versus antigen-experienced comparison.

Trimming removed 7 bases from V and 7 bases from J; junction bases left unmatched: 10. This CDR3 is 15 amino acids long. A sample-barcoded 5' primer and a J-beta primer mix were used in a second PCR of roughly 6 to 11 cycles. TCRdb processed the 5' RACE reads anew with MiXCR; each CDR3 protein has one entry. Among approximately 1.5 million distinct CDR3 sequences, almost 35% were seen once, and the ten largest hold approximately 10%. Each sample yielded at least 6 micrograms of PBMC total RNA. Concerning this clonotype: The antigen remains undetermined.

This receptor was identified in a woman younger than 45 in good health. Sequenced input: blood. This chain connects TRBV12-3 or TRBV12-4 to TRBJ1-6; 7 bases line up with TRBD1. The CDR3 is CASNLQGIRNSPLHF. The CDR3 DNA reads TGTGCCAGCAACCTACAGGGGATTCGCAATTCACCCCTCCACTTT.